This TCR beta chain was sequenced for a study of blood T cell repertoires in COVID-19. Across the whole study: COVID-19 samples, acute and convalescent, were from the United States, Italy and Spain.

Profiled with immunoSEQ multiplex PCR; TCRdb holds only in-frame clones, not every one. This table has fewer than 250,000 clones, around 80% appearing once. CDR1 is SEHNR and CDR2 is FQNEAQ in the germline V gene (reference sequence). With V trimmed by 5 bases and J by 6 bases, 8 bases remained unmatched. The CDR3 length is 15 residues. The TCR comes from a man aged 25 to 40 with active or convalescent COVID-19. J is TRBJ2-2 and V is TRBV7-9, with 8 positions matching TRBD2. Sequenced material: peripheral blood. CDR3 bases: TGTGCCAGCAGCCACGCGGGAGCGGGGGCCGGGGAGCTGTTTTTT. It yields the protein CASSHAGAGAGELFF. The variable domain in full, completed from reference TRBV7-9 and TRBJ2-2, reads DTGVSQNPRHKITKRGQNVTFRCDPISEHNRLYWYRQTLGQGPEFLTYFQNEAQLEKSRLLSDRFSAERPKGSFSTLEIQRTEQGDSAMYLCASSHAGAGAGELFFGEGSRLTVL.